The clone carrying this T cell receptor beta chain appeared a few times. Its antigen is still unknown. This sample was included in a study of blood T cells in healthy people across ages. Study-level results: TCR beta diversity was tightly associated with the proportion of naive T cells. Donor CMV status, an unknown factor, possibly confounded changes in expanded clonotypes.

PCR was performed a second time for about 7 to 11 cycles using a sample-barcoded 5' primer and a J-beta primer mix. There were at least 3 million CDR3-containing paired-end reads obtained from each sample. TCRdb itself ran the 5' RACE reads through MiXCR, one entry per CDR3 protein. The table shows some 560,000 distinct CDR3 sequences, with about 29% occurring only once. A minimum of 5 micrograms of total RNA was extracted per sample. CDR3 length: 14 residues. Trimming took 6 bases from V and 7 from J; bases not matched to a gene: 6. Germline values: CDR1 SGHTA, CDR2 FQGNSA. Separately, the same data were catalogued under a study of T cells of mothers and their children.

V and J are TRBV7-2 and TRBJ1-4, with TRBD1 matching over 9 bases. Material: blood. This TCR derives from a boy between 2 and 10 years old in good health. The CDR3 reads CASRRDRVTEKLFF. CDR3 in DNA: TGTGCCAGCAGACGGGACAGGGTTACTGAAAAACTGTTTTTT.